This TCR beta chain originates from a study of blood T cell repertoires in COVID-19. TCRdb keeps only in-frame clones here, not all; method: immunoSEQ multiplex PCR. Among just under 300,000 clones listed, around 87% were seen once. There are 15 residues in the CDR3. With 3 bases clipped from V and 2 bases from J, the junction kept 4 bases outside the gene matches. Germline CDR1 reads SGHTS; CDR2 reads YDEGEE. The J gene is TRBJ2-2, the V gene TRBV5-8; 7 bases line up with TRBD1. The sequencing input was peripheral blood. The receptor's source is a man aged 65-85 years with acute or convalescent COVID-19. For the CDR3, the DNA is TGTGCCAGCAGCTACGGGACAGTTAACACCGGGGAGCTGTTTTTT. Translation gives CASSYGTVNTGELFF. The variable domain in full, with the rest retrieved from reference TRBV5-8 and TRBJ2-2, is EAGVTQSPTHLIKTRGQQATLRCSPISGHTSVYWYQQALGLGLQFLLWYDEGEERNRGNFPPRFSGRQFPNYSSELNVNALELEDSALYLCASSYGTVNTGELFFGEGSRLTVL.